These T cell receptor beta chains were read from a single sample in a study of cytomegalovirus exposure and HLA in healthy donors. Some clones are missing from TCRdb's copy, which holds only in-frame ones; the method was immunoSEQ multiplex PCR. The repertoire includes about 190,000 clones, just under 75% of them detected once, and approximately 4.8% sits in the top ten. The sequenced material came from PBMCs. The receptors derive from a man under 40 in good health and CMV-seropositive. CDR3s include the opening cysteine and the closing phenylalanine or tryptophan. Fields, in order: D gene, J gene, V gene, CDR3 DNA, CDR3 protein. The D gene is left open where the match is weak.

d_call: -
j_call: TRBJ2-7
v_call: TRBV7-9
cdr3_nt: TGTGCCAGCAGCTTGGGGGACACCTTCATGGAGGAGCAGTACTTC
cdr3_aa: CASSLGDTFMEEQYF

d_call: -
j_call: TRBJ2-4
v_call: TRBV4-3
cdr3_nt: TGCGCCAGCAGCCAAGATACGGACTCAAACATTCAGTACTTC
cdr3_aa: CASSQDTDSNIQYF

d_call: TRBD1
j_call: TRBJ1-4
v_call: TRBV6-6
cdr3_nt: TGTGCCAGCAGTGAGGGACAGGGTTTGTTTTTT
cdr3_aa: CASSEGQGLFF

d_call: TRBD2
j_call: TRBJ2-7
v_call: TRBV19
cdr3_nt: TGTGCCAGTAGGGGGGGACTAGCGGACTCCTACGAGCAGTACTTC
cdr3_aa: CASRGGLADSYEQYF

d_call: TRBD1
j_call: TRBJ2-3
v_call: TRBV9
cdr3_nt: TGTGCCAGCAGCGTCCTGGACAGGGTGGAAGATACGCAGTATTTT
cdr3_aa: CASSVLDRVEDTQYF

d_call: TRBD1
j_call: TRBJ2-7
v_call: TRBV2
cdr3_nt: TGTGCCAGCGGGACAGGGGGGCACGAGCAGTACTTC
cdr3_aa: CASGTGGHEQYF

d_call: -
j_call: TRBJ1-5
v_call: TRBV7-9
cdr3_nt: TGTGCCAGCAGGGGAGAGAATCAGCCCCAGCATTTT
cdr3_aa: CASRGENQPQHF

d_call: -
j_call: TRBJ2-5
v_call: TRBV29-1
cdr3_nt: TGCAGCGTTGTTTACCAGACACGGGAGACCCAGTACTTC
cdr3_aa: CSVVYQTRETQYF

d_call: -
j_call: TRBJ2-7
v_call: TRBV29-1
cdr3_nt: TGCAGCGTTAGAGAAGCATCGACAGCCTCCTACGAGCAGTACTTC
cdr3_aa: CSVREASTASYEQYF

d_call: -
j_call: TRBJ2-7
v_call: TRBV15
cdr3_nt: TGTGCCACCGCGAAGGTGGAACAGCTTTACGAGCAGTACTTC
cdr3_aa: CATAKVEQLYEQYF

d_call: -
j_call: TRBJ1-5
v_call: TRBV6-1
cdr3_nt: TGTGCCAGCAGCCTAACAGGTTTCCAGCCCCAGCATTTT
cdr3_aa: CASSLTGFQPQHF